A single sample is the source of the 25 T cell receptor beta chains below, sequenced in a study of T cell responses to AZD1222 COVID-19 vaccine (dated by TCRdb to the early 2020s). The library was produced with the immunoSEQ multiplex PCR assay. TCRdb stores this immuneACCESS table with in-frame sequences only. Part of the clones is absent; in the studies checked, under half of the shortfall reflects unresolved V genes, and no reason is known for the rest. The sample profile shows roughly 140,000 clones; about 87% of them were found once. The ten largest clones represent about 14% of the sample. This specimen's time point label, interpreted: baseline before first vaccination. Sequenced material: peripheral blood, taken on day 0 of AZD1222 vaccination. The source is an adult in good health.

This clone was recorded a few times. The chain employs TRBV28 and TRBJ2-2, with 10 bases that match TRBD2. The CDR3 runs 18 residues. Per germline, CDR1 MDHEN and CDR2 SYDVKM. Germline trimming cut 4 bases from V and 6 bases from J; bases unmatched to any gene: 14. The CDR3 region is CASSSSGGRVSSAGELFF. CDR3 DNA sequence: TGTGCCAGCAGTTCTAGCGGGGGCCGGGTGAGTTCGGCCGGGGAGCTGTTTTTT. The variable domain in full, completed from reference TRBV28 and TRBJ2-2, reads DVKVTQSSRYLVKRTGEKVFLECVQDMDHENMFWYRQDPGLGLRLIYFSYDVKMKEKGDIPEGYSVSREKKERFSLILESASTNQTSMYLCASSSSGGRVSSAGELFFGEGSRLTVL.

The CDR3, as DNA: TGTGCCACCAGCAGATTGGGACAGGGGAGAACCGGGGAGCTGTTTTTT. This encodes CATSRLGQGRTGELFF. The chain links TRBV15 to TRBJ2-2; TRBD1 aligns across 10 bases. Germline values: CDR1 LNHNV, CDR2 YYDKDF (reference sequence). The CDR3 extends over 16 amino acids. V was pared by 2 bases and J by 5 bases, with 5 bases of the junction left unmatched.

V gene TRBV21-1 combines with J gene TRBJ1-1; the table assigns TRBD1, which was not confirmed against the DNA. TRBV21-1 is a known pseudogene. The CDR3 is 18 amino acids. In DNA form, the CDR3 reads TGTGCCAGCAGCAAAGTAGTTAGAAGGGTCAGGGGGTGCACTGAAGCTTTCTTT. This codes for CASSKVVRRVRGCTEAFF.

The chain employs TRBV2 and TRBJ2-5, with a weak D call TRBD1 (5 bases). V was clipped by 9 bases and J by 1 base, with 6 bases between them. CDR3 length equals 11 residues. Germline V gives CDR1 SNHLY, CDR2 FYNNEI. This CDR3 is CARGPQETQYF. CDR3 bases: TGTGCCAGGGGGCCCCAAGAGACCCAGTACTTC.

Written as DNA, the CDR3 is TGTGCCAGCAGCGCAGGCGGGGAACGAGAAAAACTGTTTTTT. It encodes CASSAGGEREKLFF. The genes are TRBV7-9 and TRBJ1-4; no definite D call. Trimming cost V 5 bases and J 8 bases, with 15 bases left between them. The germline gives CDR1 SEHNR, CDR2 FQNEAQ (reference sequence). The CDR3 sequence is 14 residues long.

The V call is TRBV6-5, the J call TRBJ2-6; D unclear. This CDR3 contains 15 residues. CDR1 is MNHEY, CDR2 SVGAGI, per germline. V lost 6 bases and J 4 bases, leaving 13 bases between the germline ends. DNA of the CDR3: TGTGCCAGCAGAACCAGCCTGTCAGGGGCCAACGTCCTGACTTTC. Translated, it gives CASRTSLSGANVLTF.

This chain uses TRBV3-1 (or the pseudogene TRBV3-2) with TRBJ1-4, with TRBD1 identical over 7 bases. Germline CDR1 is LGHDT and CDR2 is YNNKEL (reference sequence). The CDR3 runs to 15 residues. V gave up 4 bases and J gave up 0 bases; unmatched junction bases: 2. CDR3 bases: TGTGCCAGCAGCCTAACAGGGGCAACTAATGAAAAACTGTTTTTT. Translation gives CASSLTGATNEKLFF.

The chain has TRBV19 and TRBJ1-2; 9 bases fit TRBD1. The CDR3 has 14 amino acids. Germline CDR1 LNHDA, CDR2 SQIVND (reference sequence). V shed 6 bases and J 1 base; nucleotides not matched to a gene: 3. The CDR3 sequence is CASRQGARNYGYTF. As DNA, the CDR3 is TGTGCCAGTAGACAGGGGGCGCGTAACTATGGCTACACCTTC.

The rearrangement joins TRBV18 to TRBJ1-2; D gene uncertain. The germline gives CDR1 KGHSH, CDR2 LQKENI. This CDR3 is 13 amino acids long. V dropped 3 bases and J dropped 5 bases, with 10 bases sitting between them. CDR3 coding DNA: TGTGCCAGCTCACCGGACGTAGAATATGGCTACACCTTC. Protein: CASSPDVEYGYTF.

The chain employs TRBV15 and TRBJ1-2, with D maybe TRBD1 (5 bases). The CDR3 has 15 residues. Trimming took off 0 bases at V and 8 bases at J, with 16 bases between the two ends. CDR1 and CDR2 (germline): LNHNV, YYDKDF (reference sequence). CDR3 sequence reads: CATSRDGGAGIGYTF. CDR3 bases: TGTGCCACCAGCAGAGATGGCGGGGCAGGGATCGGCTACACCTTC.

This chain uses TRBV4-1 with TRBJ1-6; a weak D match, TRBD1 (6 bases). This CDR3 has 21 amino acids. Trimming left V 0 bases short and J 6 bases short, with 27 bases between. Germline lookup yields CDR1 MGHRA and CDR2 YSYEKL. CDR3: CASSQDPLIVPSTGFNSPLHF. The DNA for the CDR3 is TGCGCCAGCAGCCAAGATCCCTTAATCGTACCATCCACAGGGTTTAATTCACCCCTCCACTTT.

This clone was recorded only once. The CDR3 DNA reads as TGCAGCGTTGTCCTACTAGACACAGATACGCAGTATTTT. As protein: CSVVLLDTDTQYF. The rearrangement links TRBV29-1 to TRBJ2-3; weak D call: TRBD2 (5 bases). Germline CDR1 and CDR2: SQVTM and ANQGSEA. This CDR3 has 13 amino acids. Trimming cost V 4 bases and J 2 bases, with 10 bases left between them.

The chain employs TRBV28 and TRBJ2-7, with D maybe TRBD1 (6 bases). Trimming stripped 5 bases from V and 0 bases from J, with 17 bases between. CDR3 size: 16 residues. The germline V gene encodes CDR1 MDHEN and CDR2 SYDVKM. CDR3 DNA: TGTGCCAGCAGTCCCTGGACGGGACACGACTCCTACGAGCAGTACTTC. This gives the protein CASSPWTGHDSYEQYF.

The chain uses TRBV7-9 and TRBJ2-3, with D maybe TRBD1 (5 bases). Deletions cut 6 bases from V and 1 base from J, with 8 bases between. Germline V gene sequence: CDR1 SEHNR, CDR2 FQNEAQ (reference sequence). This CDR3 region has 13 residues. The CDR3 DNA follows: TGTGCCAGCAGTGGCAGGGGCACAGATACGCAGTATTTT. Its translation is CASSGRGTDTQYF.

J is TRBJ2-7 and V is TRBV6-5, with 7 nucleotides matching TRBD2. V trimming: 7 bases; J trimming: 0 bases; junction bases outside the gene matches: 6. Germline V gene sequence: CDR1 MNHEY, CDR2 SVGAGI. The CDR3 is 14 amino acids. CDR3 in DNA: TGTGCCAGCAAAGGGGAGGGGAGCTCCTACGAGCAGTACTTC. Encoded protein: CASKGEGSSYEQYF.

This rearrangement joins TRBV4-2 to TRBJ1-4, with D tentatively TRBD1 (6 bases). Germline V lookup: CDR1 LGHNA, CDR2 YNFKEQ. The V gene lost 2 bases and the J gene lost 2 bases, with 12 bases spanning the gap. The CDR3 has 16 amino acids. DNA for the CDR3: TGTGCCAGCAGCCAAACCTACAGGGCTACTAATGAAAAACTGTTTTTT. This codes for CASSQTYRATNEKLFF.

This sequence joins TRBV7-3 and TRBJ2-3; no firm D call. Germline V gene data show CDR1 as SGHTA and CDR2 as FQGTGA. The CDR3 has 15 amino acids. With 5 bases removed from V and 0 bases from J, the gap between germline ends came to 12 bases. The CDR3 loop reads CASSRSATSTDTQYF. Here the CDR3 DNA reads TGTGCCAGCAGCCGTTCCGCGACTAGCACAGATACGCAGTATTTT. Full variable domain (missing parts from reference TRBV7-3 and TRBJ2-3): GAGVSQTPSNKVTEKGKYVELRCDPISGHTALYWYRQSLGQGPEFLIYFQGTGAADDSGLPNDRFFAVRPEGSVSTLKIQRTERGDSAVYLCASSRSATSTDTQYFGPGTRLTVL.

This chain links TRBV5-1 with TRBJ2-1; possible D gene TRBD1, 5 bases. From germline, CDR1 is SGHRS and CDR2 YFSETQ. Trimming pared 4 bases from V and 6 bases from J, leaving 17 bases between. The CDR3 is 15 amino acids. DNA for the CDR3: TGCGCCAGCAGCACATTATCAGGGCAGGCCAATGAGCAGTTCTTC. Amino acid sequence: CASSTLSGQANEQFF.

The rearrangement uses TRBV11-3 and TRBJ2-5; 7 nucleotides agree with TRBD2. Looked up from germline, CDR1 is SGHNT and CDR2 is YENEEA. V was clipped by 4 bases and J by 5 bases; unmatched bases: 4. CDR3 length equals 13 residues. CDR3 protein: CASSSQGGETQYF. In DNA, the CDR3 is TGTGCCAGCAGCTCCCAGGGAGGGGAGACCCAGTACTTC. Filled out from reference TRBV11-3 and TRBJ2-5, the complete variable domain reads EAGVVQSPRYKIIEKKQPVAFWCNPISGHNTLYWYLQNLGQGPELLIRYENEEAVDDSQLPKDRFSAERLKGVDSTLKIQPAELGDSAVYLCASSSQGGETQYFGPGTRLLVL.

V usage is TRBV6-5 and J usage is TRBJ1-1; no firm D call. The V end lost 5 bases, the J end lost 4 bases, and 14 bases lay between the germline ends. Germline-derived CDR1 and CDR2 are MNHEY and SVGAGI. The CDR3 loop spans 14 amino acids. Here the CDR3 reads CASSTSHGGTEAFF. CDR3 in DNA: TGTGCCAGCAGTACAAGCCACGGCGGCACTGAAGCTTTCTTT.

CDR3 in amino acids: CASSSLNNEQFF. CDR3 coding DNA: TGTGCCAGCAGTTCCCTCAACAATGAGCAGTTCTTC. This chain connects TRBV6-5 to TRBJ2-1, with D uncertain. The V end lost 4 bases, the J end lost 5 bases, and 6 bases lay between the germline ends. CDR1 and CDR2 (germline): MNHEY, SVGAGI. This CDR3 is built from 12 residues.

Details on this clone: This CDR3 is also generated by other DNA sequences in the sample. J is TRBJ1-1 and V is TRBV18; 8 nucleotides align to TRBD1. The V gene end was trimmed by 3 bases and the J gene end by 4 bases; junction bases not matched to a gene: 4. The CDR3 sequence is 14 residues long. Germline CDR1 KGHSH, CDR2 LQKENI. CDR3 sequence reads: CASSPGQGSTEAFF. In DNA, the CDR3 is TGTGCCAGCTCACCCGGACAGGGCAGCACTGAAGCTTTCTTT. The full variable domain, in which reference TRBV18 and TRBJ1-1 provide the parts outside the CDR3, is NAGVMQNPRHLVRRRGQEARLRCSPMKGHSHVYWYRQLPEEGLKFMVYLQKENIIDESGMPKERFSAEFPKEGPSILRIQQVVRGDSAAYFCASSPGQGSTEAFFGQGTRLTVV.

This chain connects TRBV3-1 (or the pseudogene TRBV3-2) to TRBJ1-4, with 9 nucleotides matching TRBD1. Germline assignment: CDR1 LGHDT and CDR2 YNNKEL (reference sequence). The CDR3 has 15 residues. Trimming at V came to 5 bases and at J to 8 bases, leaving 9 bases not matched to a gene. CDR3 coding DNA: TGTGCCAGCAGCAGAACCGGGACAGGGATCGAAAAACTGTTTTTT. This sequence encodes CASSRTGTGIEKLFF.

The chain uses TRBV11-3 and TRBJ1-1, with D unresolved. V was clipped by 3 bases and J by 1 base, with 6 bases between them. Germline V gene data show CDR1 as SGHNT and CDR2 as YENEEA. CDR3 length: 13 residues. CDR3 sequence reads: CASSLSQNTEAFF. CDR3 nucleotides: TGTGCCAGCAGCTTGAGTCAGAACACTGAAGCTTTCTTT.

This rearrangement joins TRBV14 to TRBJ2-3, with TRBD2 matching 9 bases. Trimming at V came to 4 bases and at J to 4 bases, leaving 12 bases not matched to a gene. The CDR3 loop spans 17 amino acids. Looked up from germline, CDR1 is SGHDN and CDR2 is FVKESK. The CDR3 region is CASSPRRRGGGSDTQYF. In DNA, the CDR3 is TGTGCCAGCAGCCCGAGGAGGCGGGGGGGCGGTTCAGATACGCAGTATTTT.